This T cell receptor (beta chain) was identified during a study of shared clonotypes between healthy human individuals. About the research overall: Aged 18 to 49, the donors were a couple of women and three men.

This table comes from immunoSEQ multiplex PCR, and its TCRdb copy is limited to in-frame clones, with some not included. Here the sample spans some 600,000 clones, approximately 96% being singletons. Germline loops: CDR1 SNHLY, CDR2 FYNNEI. Trimming stripped 6 bases from V and 5 bases from J, with 25 bases between. This CDR3 is 17 amino acids long. Whole-study findings and limits: Even with large depth, rarefaction showed that sorted-subset sequencing was incomplete. Collection of samples was limited to blood; tissue repertoires likely differ. The sharing of 4.5% to 6.5% of naive CD4 clonotypes was seen across a few donors.

CD45RO-negative, CCR7-selected cells formed the naive CD8 fraction, which excluded terminally differentiated effector memory CD45RA+ cells. Turning to this clone: The antigen is not known.

The source material was naive CD8+ T cells sorted from blood. The chain joins TRBV2 to TRBJ2-5; TRBD1 or TRBD2 may be the D gene (5 bases each). The TCR was taken from a woman in her twenties or thirties in good health. The CDR3 region has the DNA TGTGCCAGCAGCCTCCGGGACGGATCCAGGAATGGTGAGACCCAGTACTTC. This encodes CASSLRDGSRNGETQYF.